This entry lists 13 T cell receptor beta chains sequenced from one sample in a study of identical twins. TCRdb re-called the 5' RACE reads through MiXCR, storing one row per CDR3 protein. The table shows approximately 690,000 distinct CDR3 sequences, with approximately 6% occurring only once. Sequenced material: naive T cells sorted from blood. The origin of the receptors is a young man in good health.

This clonotype was observed many times. The rearrangement joins TRBV12-3 or TRBV12-4 to TRBJ2-1; no definite D call. There are 13 residues in the CDR3. V was clipped by 5 bases and J by 2 bases, with 7 bases between them. CDR3 protein: CASSQNPYNEQFF. In DNA, the CDR3 is TGTGCCAGCAGTCAGAATCCCTACAATGAGCAGTTCTTC.

This clonotype occurred a few times. The rearrangement uses TRBV24-1 and TRBJ2-7; D remains unclear. CDR1 is KGHDR, CDR2 SFDVKD, per germline. This CDR3 is built from 16 residues. V shed 0 bases and J shed 2 bases, with 13 bases lying between them. The CDR3 DNA reads TGTGCCACCAGTGATTTGGTTAAAGAAGGGCCCTACGAGCAGTACTTC. It yields the protein CATSDLVKEGPYEQYF.

This clonotype was counted between two and nine times. The chain combines TRBV7-8 with TRBJ1-5, with 8 positions matching TRBD1. J lost 8 bases, V lost 0 bases, and 6 bases had no gene match. The CDR3 is 15 amino acids. Germline V gives CDR1 SGHVS, CDR2 FQNEAQ. The CDR3 region is CASSLADRGRKPQHF. In DNA, the CDR3 is TGTGCCAGCAGCTTAGCAGACAGGGGAAGAAAGCCCCAGCATTTT.

In this sample, this clonotype turned up many times. CDR3 coding DNA: TGTGCCAGCAGCTCAACGGACAGGGGAGAGACCCAGTACTTC. This gives the protein CASSSTDRGETQYF. This chain joins TRBV5-5 and TRBJ2-5; 9 bases line up with TRBD1. The CDR3 runs 14 residues. Trimming cost V 3 bases and J 4 bases; bases outside gene matches: 4. Germline CDR1 SGHKS, CDR2 YYEKEE (reference sequence).

This clonotype was found a few times. The gene calls are TRBV2 and TRBJ2-3, with no clear D. V was clipped by 10 bases and J by 4 bases, with 12 bases between them. Germline V lookup: CDR1 SNHLY, CDR2 FYNNEI. The CDR3 totals 12 residues. CDR3 sequence reads: CATGGLPDTQYF. The CDR3 nucleotides read TGTGCCACGGGCGGCCTTCCAGATACGCAGTATTTT.

This clonotype has ten or more counts. The CDR3 region is CASSFPHLGTEAFF. CDR3 in DNA: TGTGCCAGCAGTTTCCCGCACCTTGGGACTGAAGCTTTCTTT. This sequence joins TRBV12-3 or TRBV12-4 and TRBJ1-1; the D is unclear. The CDR3 runs 14 residues. The germline V and J ends were trimmed by 3 bases and 5 bases, with 13 bases remaining between them.

This clonotype was seen many times. The chain uses TRBV28 and TRBJ2-4, with TRBD1 as a possible D gene (5 bases). The CDR3 covers 16 residues. Per germline, CDR1 MDHEN and CDR2 SYDVKM. V dropped 3 bases and J dropped 3 bases, with 15 bases sitting between them. The CDR3 protein is CASSFPGSGVKNIQYF. For the CDR3, the DNA is TGTGCCAGCAGTTTCCCAGGGTCAGGAGTCAAAAACATTCAGTACTTC.

This clonotype was seen at least ten times. The V call is TRBV9, the J call TRBJ2-1, with 7 nucleotides matching TRBD2. The germline V gene encodes CDR1 SGDLS and CDR2 YYNGEE. This CDR3 is built from 12 residues. The CDR3 bases are TGTGCTGGGGGGAGGGCCGACAATGAGCAGTTCTTC. Translating gives CAGGRADNEQFF.

This clonotype was seen more than once but under ten times. V is TRBV24-1 and J is TRBJ1-1; possible D gene TRBD1, 6 bases. Trimming took off 5 bases at V and 3 bases at J, with 15 bases between the two ends. CDR1 KGHDR and CDR2 SFDVKD come from the germline V gene. The CDR3 runs to 15 residues. CDR3 loop: CATSVSGEGHTEAFF. The CDR3, as DNA: TGTGCCACCAGTGTGTCAGGGGAAGGACACACTGAAGCTTTCTTT.

CDR3 region: CASSLRQGATGELFF. The CDR3 nucleotides are TGCGCCAGCAGCCTACGACAGGGGGCTACCGGGGAGCTGTTTTTT. The gene calls are TRBV5-1 and TRBJ2-2; 10 bases are shared with TRBD1. V dropped 4 bases and J dropped 5; count of bases not matched to a gene: 5. The length of the CDR3 is 15 residues. Germline CDR1 reads SGHRS; CDR2 reads YFSETQ. Full variable domain (outside the CDR3, taken from reference TRBV5-1 and TRBJ2-2): KAGVTQTPRYLIKTRGQQVTLSCSPISGHRSVSWYQQTPGQGLQFLFEYFSETQRNKGNFPGRFSGRQFSNSRSEMNVSTLELGDSALYLCASSLRQGATGELFFGEGSRLTVL.

This clonotype appeared many times. The chain links TRBV29-1 to TRBJ2-1, with 10 bases aligning to TRBD1. Germline V gives CDR1 SQVTM, CDR2 ANQGSEA. The CDR3 spans 13 residues. After removal of 5 bases from V and 4 bases from J, the junction contained 2 bases not matched to a gene. The CDR3 coding sequence is TGCAGCGTTAGGACAGGGGGATACAATGAGCAGTTCTTC. Amino acids: CSVRTGGYNEQFF.

This clonotype was seen a few times. The chain uses TRBV15 and TRBJ2-1; maybe TRBD1 (6 bases). V lost 3 bases and J lost 8, with 20 bases in between. This CDR3 has 16 residues. Germline-derived CDR1 and CDR2 are LNHNV and YYDKDF (reference sequence). The CDR3 DNA is TGTGCCACCAGCAGGGACCGGACAGCGAATATCCATGAGCAGTTCTTC. Its protein is CATSRDRTANIHEQFF.

This clonotype was recorded a few times. The chain combines TRBV5-6 with TRBJ2-5; the match to TRBD2 covers 7 bases. V lost 0 bases, J lost 5 bases, and 10 bases stayed unmatched. Looked up from germline, CDR1 is SGHDT and CDR2 is YYEEEE. This CDR3 is built from 16 residues. CDR3 in DNA: TGTGCCAGCAGCTTGGGAGGGCGGGAGTCGCTGGAGACCCAGTACTTC. It is translated as CASSLGGRESLETQYF.